The present entry profiles one T cell receptor (beta chain) with its context. Repertoires were generated with immunoSEQ multiplex PCR, while TCRdb's copy carries only in-frame clones and drops some. The data contain approximately 620,000 clones, roughly 97% of them singletons. This record belongs to a study of shared clonotypes between healthy human individuals. This receptor was taken from a woman aged 25 to 39 in good health. The source material was naive CD4+ T cells sorted from blood. The subset is: CD45RA+ positively selected.

CDR3 sequence: CASSPPDPGETQYF. CDR3 DNA: TGTGCCAGCAGCCCCCCTGATCCTGGGGAGACCCAGTACTTC. The gene calls are TRBV9 and TRBJ2-5; D unclear. This CDR3 is built from 14 residues. Trimming took 4 bases from V and 5 from J, leaving 15 bases between them. Germline loops: CDR1 SGDLS, CDR2 YYNGEE.